This entry lists 16 T cell receptor beta chains sequenced from one sample in a study of cytomegalovirus exposure and HLA in healthy donors. Amplification used 60 Vbeta primers and 13 Jbeta primers. Generated by immunoSEQ multiplex PCR, the TCRdb table keeps only in-frame clones and is missing some. This sample's clone table lists tens of thousands of clones. Sequencing was performed on PBMCs. Receptors originate from a woman aged 45 to 65 in good health and CMV-seropositive.

V usage is TRBV6-5 and J usage is TRBJ1-5, with 7 bases matching TRBD1. The CDR3 is made up of 13 amino acids. V trimming: 4 bases; J trimming: 6 bases; junction bases outside the gene matches: 3. CDR1 is MNHEY, CDR2 SVGAGI, per germline. Here the CDR3 reads CASSLQGSQPQHF. CDR3 DNA sequence: TGTGCCAGCAGTTTACAGGGGAGTCAGCCCCAGCATTTT.

The CDR3 DNA sequence: TGTGCCATCAGTGGCGGAAGGACTGTAGCTAACTATGGCTACACCTTC. Its protein is CAISGGRTVANYGYTF. This chain joins TRBV10-3 and TRBJ1-2; unclear D gene. CDR1 and CDR2 (germline): ENHRY, SYGVKD. V shed 4 bases and J shed 0 bases, with 15 bases lying between them. The CDR3 has 16 amino acids.

The gene calls are TRBV2 and TRBJ2-1, with 7 bases lining up with TRBD1. This CDR3 is 16 amino acids long. The junction had 10 bases not matched to a gene; V was cut back by 5 bases and J by 3 bases. CDR1 and CDR2 from the germline V gene are SNHLY and FYNNEI. The CDR3 sequence: CASSNPTGALYNEQFF. CDR3 DNA: TGTGCCAGCAGTAACCCAACAGGGGCTCTCTACAATGAGCAGTTCTTC. Based on the CDR3 plus reference TRBV2 and TRBJ2-1, the full variable domain is EPEVTQTPSHQVTQMGQEVILRCVPISNHLYFYWYRQILGQKVEFLVSFYNNEISEKSEIFDDQFSVERPDGSNFTLKIRSTKLEDSAMYFCASSNPTGALYNEQFFGPGTRLTVL.

This sequence joins TRBV18 and TRBJ2-7; 9 bases agree with TRBD2. Per the germline V gene, CDR1 is KGHSH and CDR2 is LQKENI. After removal of 0 bases from V and 4 bases from J, the junction contained 7 bases not matched to a gene. The length of the CDR3 is 16 residues. CDR3 in amino acids: CASSPPSGSWSYEQYF. In DNA, the CDR3 is TGTGCCAGCTCACCACCTAGCGGGAGTTGGAGTTACGAGCAGTACTTC.

This sequence joins TRBV5-6 and TRBJ1-1; TRBD1 matches at 9 bases. Germline CDR1 SGHDT, CDR2 YYEEEE. After removal of 4 bases from V and 1 base from J, the junction contained 2 bases not matched to a gene. The CDR3 loop spans 14 amino acids. The chain's CDR3 is CASSADRGNTEAFF. CDR3 DNA: TGTGCCAGCAGCGCGGACAGGGGGAACACTGAAGCTTTCTTT.

The chain's CDR3 is CASSSGQSSYNEQFF. The CDR3 DNA is TGTGCCAGCAGCTCAGGACAGAGCTCCTACAATGAGCAGTTCTTC. The chain combines TRBV5-4 with TRBJ2-1; weak D call: TRBD1 (6 bases). The CDR3 totals 15 residues. Germline assignment: CDR1 SGHNT and CDR2 YYREEE (reference sequence). V lost 3 bases and J 0 bases, leaving 10 bases between the germline ends.

The chain combines TRBV7-9 with TRBJ1-2, with D possibly TRBD1 on 6 matching bases. CDR3 length equals 15 residues. V dropped 6 bases and J dropped 1 base, with 15 bases sitting between them. Germline V CDR1 and CDR2: SEHNR, FQNEAQ (reference sequence). The CDR3 reads CASRPSTGFNYGYTF. CDR3 nucleotides: TGTGCCAGCAGGCCCTCAACAGGGTTTAACTATGGCTACACCTTC.

The chain carries TRBV6-1 and TRBJ1-5, with 10 bases aligning to TRBD1. Germline CDR1 is MNHNS and CDR2 is SASEGT. There are 15 residues in the CDR3. J gave up 5 bases and V 3 bases, and 4 bases lay outside the gene matches. Written as DNA, the CDR3 is TGTGCCAGCAGTGAGGGGACAGGGGTAGATCAGCCCCAGCATTTT. This gives the protein CASSEGTGVDQPQHF.

CDR3 residues: CASTQQGYNTGELFF. The CDR3 DNA follows: TGTGCCAGTACCCAGCAGGGTTACAACACCGGGGAGCTGTTTTTT. V usage is TRBV19 and J usage is TRBJ2-2, with a possible D match to TRBD1 (5 bases). The V and J ends lost 7 bases and 2 bases respectively, with 14 bases between them. CDR1 is LNHDA, CDR2 SQIVND, per germline (reference sequence). CDR3 length equals 15 residues.

In DNA, the CDR3 is TGTGCCAGCTCACCGGACAGGGTCGTGGGCGAGCAGTACTTC. As protein: CASSPDRVVGEQYF. The chain is built from TRBV18 and TRBJ2-7; 8 bases are shared with TRBD1. Germline V gene sequence: CDR1 KGHSH, CDR2 LQKENI. This CDR3 comprises 14 residues. J lost 6 bases, V lost 3 bases, and 7 bases had no gene match.

This chain connects TRBV7-9 to TRBJ1-2; D perhaps matches TRBD1 (5 bases). The CDR3 length is 12 residues. V lost 5 bases and J 7 bases, leaving 11 bases between the germline ends. Germline V gives CDR1 SEHNR, CDR2 FQNEAQ (reference sequence). DNA for the CDR3: TGTGCCAGCAGCAACAGGATGGGTGGCTACACCTTC. It codes for CASSNRMGGYTF.

The chain combines TRBV11-2 with TRBJ2-1, with a weak D call TRBD2 (5 bases). Per germline, CDR1 SGHAT and CDR2 FQNNGV. The CDR3 has 13 residues. Trimming removed 4 bases at V and 10 bases at J, with 14 bases between. The CDR3 DNA reads TGTGCCAGCAGCTGGACTGGCTATGGGGAGCAGTTCTTC. It yields the protein CASSWTGYGEQFF.

The rearrangement joins TRBV5-6 to TRBJ2-7; 8 bases match TRBD2. The CDR3 is made up of 17 amino acids. V gave up 4 bases and J gave up 4 bases; unmatched junction bases: 16. Germline V gene lookup returns CDR1 SGHDT and CDR2 YYEEEE. CDR3 sequence reads: CASSLHLWTGGLYEQYF. The CDR3 coding sequence is TGTGCCAGCAGCCTTCACCTTTGGACGGGGGGGCTGTACGAGCAGTACTTC. The variable domain in full, with the rest retrieved from reference TRBV5-6 and TRBJ2-7, is DAGVTQSPTHLIKTRGQQVTLRCSPKSGHDTVSWYQQALGQGPQFIFQYYEEEERQRGNFPDRFSGHQFPNYSSELNVNALLLGDSALYLCASSLHLWTGGLYEQYFGPGTRLTVT.

This sequence joins TRBV10-2 and TRBJ1-5; TRBD1 matches 7 bases. V lost 0 bases, J lost 7 bases, and 3 bases stayed unmatched. This CDR3 spans 14 amino acids. Looked up from germline, CDR1 is WSHSY and CDR2 is SAAADI. Here the CDR3 reads CASSESGTEQPQHF. CDR3 in DNA: TGCGCCAGCAGTGAGTCGGGGACAGAGCAGCCCCAGCATTTT.

This sequence joins TRBV7-6 and TRBJ2-7; 10 bases are a match to TRBD2. The CDR3 is made up of 15 amino acids. After removal of 2 bases from V and 5 bases from J, the junction contained 6 bases not matched to a gene. Germline V gene data show CDR1 as SGHVS and CDR2 as FNYEAQ. The CDR3 DNA reads as TGTGCCAGCAGCTTATTACTAGCGGGACGGAACGAGCAGTACTTC. This translates into CASSLLLAGRNEQYF.

The CDR3 region has the DNA TGTGCCTGGAGTGTGGCAGGGGGCGCGGAGACCCAGTACTTC. Residues: CAWSVAGGAETQYF. The chain uses TRBV30 and TRBJ2-5; 8 bases fit TRBD1. Germline CDR1 and CDR2: GTSNPN and SVGIG (reference sequence). The CDR3 runs to 14 residues. V lost 0 bases and J lost 5; bases outside the gene matches: 5.